The 5 T cell receptor beta chains below were found in one sample sequenced in a study of shared clonotypes between healthy human individuals. The assay was immunoSEQ multiplex PCR, and TCRdb's table has in-frame clones only and misses some. The sample lists about 2.3 million clones; more than 80% were seen once. Material: naive CD4+ T cells from PBMCs. Subset in this sample: CD45RA+ positively selected. These receptors all come from a man younger than 35 in good health. Some clones in this sample may be carry-over from other donors' samples.

The genes are TRBV18 and TRBJ2-6; D gene uncertain. In germline, CDR1 is KGHSH, CDR2 LQKENI. The CDR3 extends over 15 amino acids. The V and J ends lost 2 bases and 2 bases respectively, with 7 bases between them. CDR3 bases: TGTGCCAGCTCACCAAGAATAACTGGGGCCAACGTCCTGACTTTC. Protein: CASSPRITGANVLTF.

Worth noting for this clone: The same CDR3 can be traced to other DNA sequences in this sample. V is TRBV28 and J is TRBJ1-3; D gene ambiguous. The germline CDR1 and CDR2 sequences are MDHEN and SYDVKM. Trimming removed 5 bases at V and 0 bases at J, with 11 bases between. This CDR3 has 15 amino acids. The chain's CDR3 is CASSPPGSSGNTIYF. The CDR3 DNA follows: TGTGCCAGCAGTCCCCCCGGGTCCTCTGGAAACACCATATATTTT.

Of note for this clone: The sample holds other DNA sequences that translate to the same CDR3. The chain recombines TRBV5-1 with TRBJ2-2; no reliable D call. Germline CDR1 and CDR2: SGHRS and YFSETQ. V shed 4 bases and J shed 2 bases, with 9 bases lying between them. The CDR3 has 14 residues. CDR3 bases: TGCGCCAGCAGCCTTTTAGCCAACACCGGGGAGCTGTTTTTT. Encoded protein: CASSLLANTGELFF.

The chain links TRBV9 to TRBJ2-7; tentative D call: TRBD1 (5 bases). With 0 bases removed from V and 7 bases from J, the gap between germline ends came to 11 bases. The CDR3 extends over 13 amino acids. Germline V gene lookup returns CDR1 SGDLS and CDR2 YYNGEE. CDR3 coding DNA: TGTGCCAGCAGCGTAGATGGGGCGCGGGAGCAGTACTTC. This gives the protein CASSVDGAREQYF.

Notes on this clone: One junction end disagrees with the germline gene, perhaps due to a read error. The V gene is TRBV18, the J gene TRBJ2-1, with TRBD2 identical over 8 bases. CDR1 is KGHSH and CDR2 is LQKENI in the germline V gene. The CDR3 sequence is 12 residues long. The CDR3 DNA is TGTGCCAGCTCTCCAGCGGGAGCTGTGAAGGTCTTC. Translation: CASSPAGAVKVF.